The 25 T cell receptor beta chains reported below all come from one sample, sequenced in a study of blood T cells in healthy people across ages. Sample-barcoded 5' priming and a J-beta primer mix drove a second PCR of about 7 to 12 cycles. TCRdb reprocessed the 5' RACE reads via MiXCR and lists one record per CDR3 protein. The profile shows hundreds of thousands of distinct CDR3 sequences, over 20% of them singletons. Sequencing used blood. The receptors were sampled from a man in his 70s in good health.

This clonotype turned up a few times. The CDR3 DNA follows: TGTGCCAGCAGCATACAGGGGGCGCAGGGAGATACGCAGTATTTT. Its protein product is CASSIQGAQGDTQYF. The genes are TRBV7-8 and TRBJ2-3; 9 positions match TRBD1. This CDR3 is built from 15 residues. Germline values: CDR1 SGHVS, CDR2 FQNEAQ. The junction had 8 bases not matched to a gene; V was cut back by 5 bases and J by 5 bases.

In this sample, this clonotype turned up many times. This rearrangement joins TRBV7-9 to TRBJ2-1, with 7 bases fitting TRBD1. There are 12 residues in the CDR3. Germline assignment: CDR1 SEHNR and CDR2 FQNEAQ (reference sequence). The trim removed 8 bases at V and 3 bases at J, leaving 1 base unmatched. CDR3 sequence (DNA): TGTGCCAGCGACAGGGACTACAATGAGCAGTTCTTC. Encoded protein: CASDRDYNEQFF.

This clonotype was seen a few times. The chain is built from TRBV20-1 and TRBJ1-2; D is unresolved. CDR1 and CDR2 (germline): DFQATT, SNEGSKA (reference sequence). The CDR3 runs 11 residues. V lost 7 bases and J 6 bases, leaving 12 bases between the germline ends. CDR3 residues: CSGGFSDGYTF. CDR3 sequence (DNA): TGCAGTGGTGGATTCTCCGATGGCTACACCTTC.

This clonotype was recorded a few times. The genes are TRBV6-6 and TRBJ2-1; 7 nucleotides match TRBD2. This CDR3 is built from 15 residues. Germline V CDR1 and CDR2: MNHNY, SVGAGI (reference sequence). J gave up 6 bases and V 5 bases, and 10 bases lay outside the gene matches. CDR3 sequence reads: CASSHRDSGGNEQFF. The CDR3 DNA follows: TGTGCCAGCAGTCACCGGGACTCGGGGGGCAATGAGCAGTTCTTC.

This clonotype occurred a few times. The CDR3 spells CASSSTGPFQPQHF. As DNA, the CDR3 is TGTGCCAGCAGCTCGACAGGCCCCTTCCAGCCCCAGCATTTT. The rearrangement joins TRBV7-8 to TRBJ1-5; weak D call: TRBD1 (6 bases). Germline CDR1 SGHVS, CDR2 FQNEAQ. The CDR3 length is 14 residues. V lost 4 bases and J lost 7, with 14 bases in between.

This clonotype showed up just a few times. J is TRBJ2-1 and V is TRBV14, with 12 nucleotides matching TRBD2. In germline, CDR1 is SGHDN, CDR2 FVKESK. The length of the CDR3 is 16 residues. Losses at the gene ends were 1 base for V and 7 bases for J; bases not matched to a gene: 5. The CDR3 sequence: CASSQGLAGVLNEQFF. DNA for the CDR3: TGTGCCAGCAGCCAAGGACTAGCGGGAGTCTTGAATGAGCAGTTCTTC.

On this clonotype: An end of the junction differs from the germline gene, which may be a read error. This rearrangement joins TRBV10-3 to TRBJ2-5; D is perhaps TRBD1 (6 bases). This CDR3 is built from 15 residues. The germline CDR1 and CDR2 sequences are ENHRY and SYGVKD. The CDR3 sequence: CAISEFGQKQATQCF. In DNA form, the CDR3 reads TGTGCCATCAGTGAGTTCGGACAGAAACAAGCGACCCAGTGCTTC.

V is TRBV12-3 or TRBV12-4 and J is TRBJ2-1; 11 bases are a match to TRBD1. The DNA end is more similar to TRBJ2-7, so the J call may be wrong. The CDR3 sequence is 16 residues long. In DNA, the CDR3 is TGTGCCAGCAGTCAAACACCGGGACAGGGGGCCTACGAGCAGTACTTC. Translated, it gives CASSQTPGQGAYEQYF.

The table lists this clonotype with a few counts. The CDR3 loop is CASSTGQGNGYTF. For the CDR3, the DNA is TGTGCCAGCAGCACGGGACAGGGGAATGGCTACACCTTC. The V gene is TRBV7-9, the J gene TRBJ1-2, with 10 bases identical to TRBD1. V lost 5 bases to trimming and J lost 6 bases; unmatched junction nucleotides: 3. CDR3 length: 13 residues. In germline, CDR1 is SEHNR, CDR2 FQNEAQ (reference sequence).

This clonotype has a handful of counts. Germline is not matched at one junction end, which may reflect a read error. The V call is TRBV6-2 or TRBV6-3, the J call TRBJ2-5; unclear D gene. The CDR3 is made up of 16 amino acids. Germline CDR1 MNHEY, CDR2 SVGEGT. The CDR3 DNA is TGTGCCAGCAGAAGTTGGCAGACCAGCTCCTGCAATGAGCCGTTCTTC. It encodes CASRSWQTSSCNEPFF.

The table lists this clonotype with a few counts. The CDR3 bases are TGCGCCAGCAGCCAACAGATCGAACGCACAGATACGCAGTATTTT. Its protein is CASSQQIERTDTQYF. J is TRBJ2-3 and V is TRBV5-1; D gene unclear. V was cut by 4 bases and J by 1 base, with 13 bases left in between. This CDR3 is 15 amino acids long. The germline gives CDR1 SGHRS, CDR2 YFSETQ.

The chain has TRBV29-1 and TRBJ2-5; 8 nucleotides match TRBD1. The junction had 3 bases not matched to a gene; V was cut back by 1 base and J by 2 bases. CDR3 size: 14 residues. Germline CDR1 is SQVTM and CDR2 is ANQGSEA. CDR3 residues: CSVEGYRGQETQYF. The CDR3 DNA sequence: TGCAGCGTTGAAGGGTACAGGGGGCAAGAGACCCAGTACTTC. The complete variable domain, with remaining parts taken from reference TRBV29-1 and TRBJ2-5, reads SAVISQKPSRDICQRGTSLTIQCQVDSQVTMMFWYRQQPGQSLTLIATANQGSEATYESGFVIDKFPISRPNLTFSTLTVSNMSPEDSSIYLCSVEGYRGQETQYFGPGTRLLVL.

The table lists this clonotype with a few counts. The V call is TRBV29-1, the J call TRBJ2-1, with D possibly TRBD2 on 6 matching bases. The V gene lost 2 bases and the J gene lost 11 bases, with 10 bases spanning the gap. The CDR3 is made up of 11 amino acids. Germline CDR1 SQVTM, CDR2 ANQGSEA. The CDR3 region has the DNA TGCAGCGTTGAACTAGGGAGGCAGCAGTTCTTC. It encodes CSVELGRQQFF.

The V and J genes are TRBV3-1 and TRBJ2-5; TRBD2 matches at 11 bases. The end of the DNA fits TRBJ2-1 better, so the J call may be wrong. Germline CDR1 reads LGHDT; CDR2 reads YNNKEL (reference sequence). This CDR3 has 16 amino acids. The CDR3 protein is CASSRISSGRIGEQFF. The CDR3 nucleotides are TGTGCCAGCAGCCGTATTTCTAGCGGGAGGATTGGGGAGCAGTTCTTC.

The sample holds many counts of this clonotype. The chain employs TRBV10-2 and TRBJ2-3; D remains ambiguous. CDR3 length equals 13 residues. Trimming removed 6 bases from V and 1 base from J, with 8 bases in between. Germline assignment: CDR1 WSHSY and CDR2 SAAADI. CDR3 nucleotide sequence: TGCGCCAGCAGAGGAGACGGCACAGATACGCAGTATTTT. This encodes CASRGDGTDTQYF.

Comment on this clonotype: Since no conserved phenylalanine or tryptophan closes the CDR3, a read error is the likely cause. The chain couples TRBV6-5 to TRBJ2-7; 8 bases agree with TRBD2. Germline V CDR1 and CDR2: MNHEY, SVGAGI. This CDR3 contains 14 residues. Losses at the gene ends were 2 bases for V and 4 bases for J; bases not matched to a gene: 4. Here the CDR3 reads CASSYGTRPYEQYL. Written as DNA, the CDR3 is TGTGCCAGCAGTTACGGGACTAGGCCTTACGAGCAGTACCTC.

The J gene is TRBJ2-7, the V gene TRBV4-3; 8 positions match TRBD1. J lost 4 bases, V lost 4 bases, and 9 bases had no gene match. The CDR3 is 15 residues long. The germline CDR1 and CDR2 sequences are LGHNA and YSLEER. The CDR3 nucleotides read TGCGCCAGCAGCCGGGACAGGTCGCAAGCTTACGAGCAGTACTTC. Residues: CASSRDRSQAYEQYF.

CDR3 amino acids: CASSPSGLAGVQETQYF. In nucleotides, the CDR3 is TGTGCCAGCTCACCATCCGGACTAGCGGGTGTCCAAGAGACCCAGTACTTC. The J gene is TRBJ2-5, the V gene TRBV18; 11 bases are a match to TRBD2. The CDR3 has 17 residues. Germline CDR1 reads KGHSH; CDR2 reads LQKENI. Trimming cost V 2 bases and J 1 base; bases outside gene matches: 6.

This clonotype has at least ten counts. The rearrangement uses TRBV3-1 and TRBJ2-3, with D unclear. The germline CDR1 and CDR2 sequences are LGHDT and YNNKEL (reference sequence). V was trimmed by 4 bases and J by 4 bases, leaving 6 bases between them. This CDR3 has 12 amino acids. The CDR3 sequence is CASSPQSDTQYF. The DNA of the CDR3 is TGTGCCAGCAGCCCGCAGTCAGATACGCAGTATTTT.

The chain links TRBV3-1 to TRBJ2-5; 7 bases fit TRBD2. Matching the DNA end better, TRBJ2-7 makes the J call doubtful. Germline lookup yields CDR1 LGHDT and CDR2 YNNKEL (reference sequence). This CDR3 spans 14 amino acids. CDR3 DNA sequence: TGTGCCAGCAGCCAAGATCAGCGGGGCTACGAGCAGTACTTC. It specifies CASSQDQRGYEQYF.

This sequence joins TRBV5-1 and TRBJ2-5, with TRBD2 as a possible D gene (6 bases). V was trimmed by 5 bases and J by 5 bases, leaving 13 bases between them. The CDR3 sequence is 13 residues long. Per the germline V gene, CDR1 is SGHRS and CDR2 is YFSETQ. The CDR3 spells CASSVGEVETQYF. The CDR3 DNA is TGCGCCAGCAGTGTAGGGGAGGTGGAGACCCAGTACTTC.

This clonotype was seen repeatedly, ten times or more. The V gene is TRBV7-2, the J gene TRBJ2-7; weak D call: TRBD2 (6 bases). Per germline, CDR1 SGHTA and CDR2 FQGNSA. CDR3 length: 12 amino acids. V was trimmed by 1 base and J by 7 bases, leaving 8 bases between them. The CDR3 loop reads CASSLVAGEQYF. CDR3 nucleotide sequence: TGTGCCAGCAGCTTAGTGGCGGGGGAGCAGTACTTC.

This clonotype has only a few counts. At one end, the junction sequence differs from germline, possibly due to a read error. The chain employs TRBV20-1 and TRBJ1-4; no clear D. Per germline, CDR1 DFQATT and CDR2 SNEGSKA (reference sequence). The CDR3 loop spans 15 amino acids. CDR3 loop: CSARDLRQVNGKLFF. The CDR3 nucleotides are TGCAGTGCTAGAGATCTGAGACAAGTTAATGGAAAACTGTTTTTT.

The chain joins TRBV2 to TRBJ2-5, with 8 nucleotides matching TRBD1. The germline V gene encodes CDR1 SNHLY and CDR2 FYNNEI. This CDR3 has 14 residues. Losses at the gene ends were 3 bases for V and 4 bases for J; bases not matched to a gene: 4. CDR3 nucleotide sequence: TGTGCCAGCAGTGACAGGGGGCTTGGAGAGACCCAGTACTTC. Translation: CASSDRGLGETQYF.

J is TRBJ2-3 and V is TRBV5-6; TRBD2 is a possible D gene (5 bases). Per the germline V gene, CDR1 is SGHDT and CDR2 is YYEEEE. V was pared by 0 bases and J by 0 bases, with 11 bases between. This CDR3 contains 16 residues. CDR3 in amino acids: CASSLVPGGSTDTQYF. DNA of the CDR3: TGTGCCAGCAGCTTGGTCCCTGGCGGGAGCACAGATACGCAGTATTTT.